Shown below are 17 T cell receptor beta chains from a single sample sequenced in a study of blood T cell repertoires in COVID-19. This table comes from immunoSEQ multiplex PCR, and its TCRdb copy is limited to in-frame clones, with some not included. The table has 270,000 or so clones, more than 70% seen once. The sample was peripheral blood. The receptor set was obtained from a woman younger than 30 with acute or convalescent COVID-19.

This clone showed up just once. V gene TRBV10-3 combines with J gene TRBJ1-1, with unresolved D. Germline loops: CDR1 ENHRY, CDR2 SYGVKD. Trimming shortened V by 10 bases and J by 0 bases, and 6 bases separated the two germline ends. This CDR3 contains 11 residues. As DNA, the CDR3 is TGTGCCACCCAAATGAACACTGAAGCTTTCTTT. Translated, it gives CATQMNTEAFF.

V and J are TRBV2 and TRBJ2-1, with 11 bases identical to TRBD2. Germline CDR1 and CDR2: SNHLY and FYNNEI. V shed 1 base and J 7 bases; nucleotides not matched to a gene: 6. The CDR3 is 16 residues long. DNA for the CDR3: TGTGCCAGCAGTGAAGACGTTGGGACTAGCGGAAATGAGCAGTTCTTC. Residues: CASSEDVGTSGNEQFF.

V gene TRBV19 combines with J gene TRBJ1-1; weak D call: TRBD1 (5 bases). Germline CDR1 LNHDA, CDR2 SQIVND (reference sequence). The V gene lost 3 bases and the J gene lost 1 base, with 9 bases spanning the gap. The CDR3 covers 14 residues. CDR3 sequence: CASSMTVRNTEAFF. In nucleotides, the CDR3 is TGTGCCAGTAGTATGACAGTTAGGAACACTGAAGCTTTCTTT.

V is TRBV27 and J is TRBJ2-2; TRBD1 matches at 11 bases. CDR3 length: 18 amino acids. J gave up 4 bases and V 5 bases, and 12 bases lay outside the gene matches. Germline V gene lookup returns CDR1 MNHEY and CDR2 SMNVEV (reference sequence). CDR3 nucleotides: TGTGCCAGCAGTCCCCGGACAGGGGGCGTAGGGTCCACCGGGGAGCTGTTTTTT. Residues: CASSPRTGGVGSTGELFF.

The rearrangement joins TRBV7-9 to TRBJ1-3; D perhaps matches TRBD1 (5 bases). This CDR3 comprises 14 residues. V was pared by 6 bases and J by 0 bases, with 9 bases between. Germline CDR1 is SEHNR and CDR2 is FQNEAQ (reference sequence). The CDR3 nucleotides read TGTGCCAGCAGTTCAGGGAACTCTGGAAACACCATATATTTT. It encodes CASSSGNSGNTIYF.

V and J are TRBV11-2 and TRBJ2-7; D call uncertain. Germline-derived CDR1 and CDR2 are SGHAT and FQNNGV. CDR3 length: 13 amino acids. V lost 0 bases and J 4 bases, leaving 7 bases between the germline ends. The CDR3 nucleotides are TGTGCCAGCAGCTTAGATCCCAGGTACGAGCAGTACTTC. Amino acid sequence: CASSLDPRYEQYF.

This clone was seen only once. V is TRBV28 and J is TRBJ2-2, with D possibly TRBD2 on 5 matching bases. Trimming removed 6 bases at V and 3 bases at J, with 20 bases between. Germline-derived CDR1 and CDR2 are MDHEN and SYDVKM. The CDR3 has 17 residues. The CDR3 nucleotides are TGTGCCAGCAGCCCAAAATTCCCCGGGGTTCACACCGGGGAGCTGTTTTTT. Amino acids: CASSPKFPGVHTGELFF. Full variable domain (remainder filled in from reference TRBV28 and TRBJ2-2): DVKVTQSSRYLVKRTGEKVFLECVQDMDHENMFWYRQDPGLGLRLIYFSYDVKMKEKGDIPEGYSVSREKKERFSLILESASTNQTSMYLCASSPKFPGVHTGELFFGEGSRLTVL.

The chain uses TRBV10-3 and TRBJ1-2, with TRBD1 identical over 9 bases. V dropped 3 bases and J dropped 7; count of bases not matched to a gene: 9. Germline loops: CDR1 ENHRY, CDR2 SYGVKD. This CDR3 is 15 amino acids long. CDR3 loop: CAISESPDRGGGYTF. In DNA form, the CDR3 reads TGTGCCATCAGTGAATCCCCGGACAGGGGAGGTGGCTACACCTTC.

This clone was found once. The chain carries TRBV29-1 and TRBJ2-1, with D possibly being TRBD1 (6 bases). The CDR3 has 14 residues. Trimming pared 7 bases from V and 8 bases from J, leaving 21 bases between. Germline-derived CDR1 and CDR2 are SQVTM and ANQGSEA. This chain's CDR3 is CSAKYQGSRDEQFF. The CDR3 nucleotides are TGCAGCGCCAAATACCAGGGGAGTAGGGATGAGCAGTTCTTC.

The table lists this clone with a count of one. This chain uses TRBV11-2 with TRBJ1-1; no definite D call. The length of the CDR3 is 14 residues. Germline CDR1 reads SGHAT; CDR2 reads FQNNGV. The V end was cut by 3 bases, the J end by 1 base, with 9 bases between. As DNA, the CDR3 is TGTGCCAGCAGCTTTACACGGGGGAACACTGAAGCTTTCTTT. It encodes CASSFTRGNTEAFF.

CDR3 protein: CATSDNSRVNNEQFF. The CDR3 DNA reads as TGTGCCACCAGTGACAATAGCCGGGTCAACAATGAGCAGTTCTTC. The chain combines TRBV24-1 with TRBJ2-1; D is undetermined. Trimming removed 4 bases at V and 5 bases at J, with 14 bases between. From germline, CDR1 is KGHDR and CDR2 SFDVKD. The CDR3 length is 15 residues.

The CDR3 loop reads CASSPSDSNEKLFF. Here the CDR3 DNA reads TGCGCCAGCAGTCCGTCAGACTCAAATGAAAAACTGTTTTTT. The chain combines TRBV4-1 with TRBJ1-4, with D unresolved. The CDR3 consists of 14 residues. Between the trimmed V and J ends, which lost 6 bases and 5 bases, there was a span of 13 bases. CDR1 and CDR2 (germline): MGHRA, YSYEKL.

The CDR3 region is CASSSSGQGKSEAFF. CDR3 coding DNA: TGTGCCAGCAGCTCCTCTGGACAGGGGAAGTCTGAAGCTTTCTTT. The rearrangement links TRBV28 to TRBJ1-1, with 9 positions matching TRBD1. The J segment lost 6 bases and the V segment lost 6 bases, leaving 11 bases of the junction unmatched. The CDR3 runs 15 residues. Germline CDR1 reads MDHEN; CDR2 reads SYDVKM.

The CDR3 nucleotides read TGTGCCAGCAGTGATCCGCTAGCGGGAGGCAATGAGCAGTTCTTC. Protein product: CASSDPLAGGNEQFF. This sequence joins TRBV2 and TRBJ2-1; 11 bases are a match to TRBD2. Germline CDR1 reads SNHLY; CDR2 reads FYNNEI. The CDR3 runs 15 residues. V was pared by 3 bases and J by 6 bases, with 4 bases of the junction left unmatched. Supplemented by reference TRBV2 and TRBJ2-1, the full variable domain reads EPEVTQTPSHQVTQMGQEVILRCVPISNHLYFYWYRQILGQKVEFLVSFYNNEISEKSEIFDDQFSVERPDGSNFTLKIRSTKLEDSAMYFCASSDPLAGGNEQFFGPGTRLTVL.

The chain couples TRBV6-5 to TRBJ1-1; TRBD1 aligns across 9 bases. The V segment lost 6 bases and the J segment 2 bases; nucleotides outside the gene matches: 4. The CDR3 spans 14 residues. CDR1 MNHEY and CDR2 SVGAGI come from the germline V gene. The CDR3 is CASSLDRGNTEAFF. CDR3 nucleotide sequence: TGTGCCAGCAGCCTGGACAGGGGTAACACTGAAGCTTTCTTT.

This clone was counted a single time. This chain joins TRBV10-2 and TRBJ2-1; 13 bases are shared with TRBD2. J lost 7 bases, V lost 6 bases, and 3 bases had no gene match. The germline V gene encodes CDR1 WSHSY and CDR2 SAAADI. CDR3 size: 14 residues. The CDR3 nucleotides are TGCGCCAGCAGAAAACTAGCGGGAGGGAATGAGCAGTTCTTC. As protein: CASRKLAGGNEQFF.

This chain connects TRBV18 to TRBJ2-3, with TRBD2 matching over 12 bases. The CDR3 spans 15 residues. Germline lookup yields CDR1 KGHSH and CDR2 LQKENI. J gave up 3 bases and V 8 bases, and 6 bases lay outside the gene matches. In nucleotides, the CDR3 is TGTGCCAGCGCGACTAGCGGGAGTAAGACAGATACGCAGTATTTT. This sequence encodes CASATSGSKTDTQYF.